This passage covers 29 T cell receptor beta chains from one sample sequenced in a study of blood T cell repertoires in COVID-19. Produced via immunoSEQ multiplex PCR; TCRdb's table is partial and in-frame only. The table lists around 110,000 clones, 76% of them singletons. Sequences were obtained from peripheral blood. The receptors here all came from a man older than 75 with COVID-19, enrolled during active disease.

The V and J genes are TRBV19 and TRBJ2-1; D is perhaps TRBD1 (5 bases). In germline, CDR1 is LNHDA, CDR2 SQIVND (reference sequence). V lost 6 bases and J 1 base, leaving 13 bases between the germline ends. The CDR3 is 15 residues long. CDR3 DNA: TGTGCCAGTAGCGTAGCTGGGGCGTCCTACAATGAGCAGTTCTTC. This gives the protein CASSVAGASYNEQFF.

This chain connects TRBV5-1 to TRBJ2-1; 13 nucleotides line up with TRBD2. The germline CDR1 and CDR2 sequences are SGHRS and YFSETQ. V was pared by 4 bases and J by 4 bases, with 8 bases of the junction left unmatched. This CDR3 has 17 amino acids. The DNA for the CDR3 is TGCGCCAGCAGCCCCGGGACTAGCGGGGTTATATACAATGAGCAGTTCTTC. Translation: CASSPGTSGVIYNEQFF. Using reference TRBV5-1 and TRBJ2-1 for the parts outside the CDR3, the full variable domain is KAGVTQTPRYLIKTRGQQVTLSCSPISGHRSVSWYQQTPGQGLQFLFEYFSETQRNKGNFPGRFSGRQFSNSRSEMNVSTLELGDSALYLCASSPGTSGVIYNEQFFGPGTRLTVL.

The chain recombines TRBV30 with TRBJ2-7; D not certain. Looked up from germline, CDR1 is GTSNPN and CDR2 is SVGIG (reference sequence). This CDR3 has 14 residues. V was trimmed by 0 bases and J by 5 bases, leaving 14 bases between them. CDR3 sequence (DNA): TGTGCCTGGAGTGTACGTCACAGTGCCGACGAGCAGTACTTC. Translation gives CAWSVRHSADEQYF.

The chain recombines TRBV20-1 with TRBJ1-2; D is perhaps TRBD1 (5 bases). Germline CDR1 is DFQATT and CDR2 is SNEGSKA (reference sequence). Trimming took 5 bases from V and 5 from J, leaving 9 bases between them. The CDR3 is made up of 11 amino acids. CDR3 nucleotides: TGCAGTGCTCGCCAGGGTTATGGCTACACCTTC. It is translated as CSARQGYGYTF.

This clone was found once. J is TRBJ2-3 and V is TRBV5-4; 7 positions match TRBD2. The ends lost 0 bases at V and 0 bases at J; junction bases unmatched: 1. Germline values: CDR1 SGHNT, CDR2 YYREEE (reference sequence). The CDR3 length is 15 residues. CDR3 in DNA: TGTGCCAGCAGCTTGGGTAGCGGGAGCACAGATACGCAGTATTTT. Its translation is CASSLGSGSTDTQYF.

V usage is TRBV7-9 and J usage is TRBJ1-5; 11 bases are shared with TRBD1. The CDR3 covers 16 residues. After removal of 5 bases from V and 2 bases from J, the junction contained 5 bases not matched to a gene. Per the germline V gene, CDR1 is SEHNR and CDR2 is FQNEAQ (reference sequence). In DNA form, the CDR3 reads TGTGCCAGCAGCCCAGGGACAGGGGGAGGCAATCAGCCCCAGCATTTT. Protein product: CASSPGTGGGNQPQHF.

The chain couples TRBV6-5 to TRBJ2-7; no reliable D call. The CDR3 runs 13 residues. V was shortened by 0 bases and J by 2 bases, with 5 bases between the two germline ends. The germline gives CDR1 MNHEY, CDR2 SVGAGI. The DNA of the CDR3 is TGTGCCAGCAGTTACTCATCCGCCTACGAGCAGTACTTC. Residues: CASSYSSAYEQYF.

The chain combines TRBV6-2 or TRBV6-3 with TRBJ1-2, with D uncertain. V dropped 2 bases and J dropped 10 bases, with 11 bases sitting between them. The CDR3 consists of 12 residues. CDR1 MNHEY and CDR2 SVGEGT come from the germline V gene. The CDR3 DNA sequence: TGTGCCAGCAGTTACACTAGGGTTGCCTACACCTTC. Translated, it gives CASSYTRVAYTF.

V gene TRBV12-5 combines with J gene TRBJ1-2, with 8 positions matching TRBD1. V was pared by 5 bases and J by 6 bases, with 5 bases of the junction left unmatched. Per germline, CDR1 LGHNT and CDR2 FRNRAP. The CDR3 runs to 13 residues. For the CDR3, the DNA is TGTGCTAGTGGTACCGGGACAGGAGATGGCTACACCTTC. This translates into CASGTGTGDGYTF.

This clone turned up a few times. The chain links TRBV19 to TRBJ2-5; 8 bases are a match to TRBD1. The CDR3 contains 15 residues. With V trimmed by 4 bases and J by 4 bases, 8 bases remained unmatched. CDR1 is LNHDA, CDR2 SQIVND, per germline (reference sequence). Written as DNA, the CDR3 is TGTGCCAGTAGTACGGTAACAGGGGGTGGAGAGACCCAGTACTTC. Protein sequence: CASSTVTGGGETQYF.

For the CDR3, the DNA is TGTGCCATCAGAGAGGTCGGGGGAGGGTCACCCCTCCACTTT. Its translation is CAIREVGGGSPLHF. The rearrangement joins TRBV10-3 to TRBJ1-6; a possible D gene is TRBD1 (5 bases). Germline CDR1 reads ENHRY; CDR2 reads SYGVKD. Trimming stripped 6 bases from V and 10 bases from J, with 16 bases between. The CDR3 extends over 14 amino acids.

The chain is built from TRBV19 and TRBJ2-7; 11 bases agree with TRBD1. Germline lookup yields CDR1 LNHDA and CDR2 SQIVND (reference sequence). Germline trimming cut 8 bases from V and 3 bases from J; bases unmatched to any gene: 0. The CDR3 consists of 12 residues. The DNA for the CDR3 is TGTGCCAGTGGGACAGGGGGCTACGAGCAGTACTTC. Translation gives CASGTGGYEQYF.

This clone was seen just once. The rearrangement links TRBV5-1 to TRBJ2-6; 9 bases are shared with TRBD1. The V gene end was trimmed by 0 bases and the J gene end by 1 base; junction bases not matched to a gene: 2. Germline values: CDR1 SGHRS, CDR2 YFSETQ. CDR3 length: 17 residues. The chain's CDR3 is CASSLVGTGSGANVLTF. The CDR3, as DNA: TGCGCCAGCAGCTTGGTAGGGACAGGGTCTGGGGCCAACGTCCTGACTTTC.

In nucleotides, the CDR3 is TGTGCCAGCAGTGTTTTAGCGGGAGCTGGCGCGAACACCGGGGAGCTGTTTTTT. Translating gives CASSVLAGAGANTGELFF. The V and J genes are TRBV6-1 and TRBJ2-2; 9 nucleotides agree with TRBD2. V dropped 4 bases and J dropped 0; count of bases not matched to a gene: 9. Germline V gene lookup returns CDR1 MNHNS and CDR2 SASEGT. The CDR3 has 18 amino acids.

The chain employs TRBV7-9 and TRBJ2-3; 11 positions agree with TRBD2. Germline values: CDR1 SEHNR, CDR2 FQNEAQ (reference sequence). The CDR3 has 16 residues. V was pared by 4 bases and J by 2 bases, with 5 bases of the junction left unmatched. CDR3 coding DNA: TGTGCCAGCAGCTCCGGGACTAGCGGTGACACAGATACGCAGTATTTT. This encodes CASSSGTSGDTDTQYF.

The chain recombines TRBV5-4 with TRBJ1-2, with TRBD1 matching 7 bases. In germline, CDR1 is SGHNT, CDR2 YYREEE (reference sequence). The CDR3 has 13 residues. With 4 bases clipped from V and 4 bases from J, the junction kept 4 bases outside the gene matches. The chain's CDR3 is CASSLGTVYGYTF. Written as DNA, the CDR3 is TGTGCCAGCAGCCTGGGGACAGTCTATGGCTACACCTTC.

J is TRBJ2-7 and V is TRBV19; 10 bases map to TRBD2. V lost 0 bases and J lost 7; bases outside the gene matches: 9. The CDR3 contains 16 residues. Germline CDR1 is LNHDA and CDR2 is SQIVND (reference sequence). The CDR3, as DNA: TGTGCCAGTAGTATAGAAGGAGCGGGAGGGCCGGATGAGCAGTACTTC. It yields the protein CASSIEGAGGPDEQYF.

The chain combines TRBV7-9 with TRBJ1-3; 8 bases are a match to TRBD1. CDR1 is SEHNR and CDR2 is FQNEAQ in the germline V gene (reference sequence). This CDR3 contains 16 residues. J lost 4 bases, V lost 0 bases, and 5 bases had no gene match. In nucleotides, the CDR3 is TGTGCCAGCAGCTTAGCGCAGGGGGCGGCCGGAAACACCATATATTTT. As protein: CASSLAQGAAGNTIYF.

This clone was counted only a few times. This chain joins TRBV7-2 and TRBJ2-3; 12 nucleotides match TRBD2. The J segment lost 7 bases and the V segment lost 1 base, leaving 6 bases of the junction unmatched. CDR1 and CDR2 (germline): SGHTA, FQGNSA. This CDR3 region has 16 residues. The CDR3 loop is CASSLELAGGLNTQYF. The DNA of the CDR3 is TGTGCCAGCAGCTTAGAACTAGCGGGAGGTTTAAATACGCAGTATTTT.

The V and J genes are TRBV10-3 and TRBJ2-2; 7 nucleotides agree with TRBD2. CDR1 is ENHRY, CDR2 SYGVKD, per germline. Germline trimming cut 4 bases from V and 4 bases from J; bases unmatched to any gene: 6. The CDR3 sequence is 15 residues long. CDR3 region: CAISALAETTGELFF. CDR3 sequence (DNA): TGTGCCATCAGTGCTCTAGCGGAGACCACCGGGGAGCTGTTTTTT.

This clone turned up a few times. This chain links TRBV5-3 with TRBJ2-7; the D gene is possibly TRBD2 (6 bases). TRBV5-3 is known as an ORF, though its function is uncertain. V was cut by 0 bases and J by 3 bases, with 16 bases left in between. The CDR3 totals 16 residues. Here the CDR3 reads CARSLDLGGPGYEQYF. The CDR3 DNA reads as TGTGCCAGAAGCTTGGATCTCGGGGGACCCGGCTACGAGCAGTACTTC.

V and J are TRBV10-2 and TRBJ1-5; 9 nucleotides match TRBD1. Germline-derived CDR1 and CDR2 are WSHSY and SAAADI. After removal of 3 bases from V and 6 bases from J, the junction contained 0 bases not matched to a gene. CDR3 length equals 13 residues. The CDR3 here is CASSEQGAQPQHF. The CDR3 region has the DNA TGCGCCAGCAGTGAACAGGGGGCTCAGCCCCAGCATTTT.

Only a few counts were recorded for this clone. The rearrangement links TRBV19 to TRBJ2-1; TRBD2 matches 7 bases. The CDR3 extends over 16 amino acids. Germline V CDR1 and CDR2: LNHDA, SQIVND (reference sequence). V gave up 7 bases and J gave up 4 bases; unmatched junction bases: 13. The CDR3 nucleotides read TGTGCCAGTACCGACCTGGGGAGGGGACTTTACAATGAGCAGTTCTTC. Translation: CASTDLGRGLYNEQFF.

Regarding this clone: One end of the junction is discordant with germline, which a read error may explain. This sequence joins TRBV2 and TRBJ1-1; the match to TRBD1 covers 7 bases. The V gene's germline CDR1 is SNHLY and CDR2 FYNNEI. This CDR3 spans 13 amino acids. CDR3 protein: CAGRQGGNTEAFF. The DNA of the CDR3 is TGTGCCGGCAGACAGGGCGGAAACACTGAAGCTTTCTTT.

The chain joins TRBV5-1 to TRBJ2-7, with a tentative D call TRBD2 (5 bases). This CDR3 is built from 12 residues. The V end was cut by 3 bases, the J end by 3 bases, with 7 bases between. The germline V gene encodes CDR1 SGHRS and CDR2 YFSETQ. CDR3 sequence: CASSSLDYEQYF. The CDR3 coding sequence is TGCGCCAGCAGCTCACTAGACTACGAGCAGTACTTC.

The gene calls are TRBV27 and TRBJ2-7, with 10 bases aligning to TRBD2. V shed 5 bases, J shed 6 bases, and the junction held 4 bases outside the gene matches. The CDR3 loop spans 13 amino acids. Germline CDR1 reads MNHEY; CDR2 reads SMNVEV (reference sequence). CDR3 sequence (DNA): TGTGCCAGCAGTCTTGGGACTAGCGCCGAGCAGTACTTC. Translating gives CASSLGTSAEQYF.

This rearrangement joins TRBV7-9 to TRBJ2-5, with 9 positions matching TRBD2. Germline V gene lookup returns CDR1 SEHNR and CDR2 FQNEAQ (reference sequence). The V gene end was trimmed by 4 bases and the J gene end by 1 base; junction bases not matched to a gene: 4. The CDR3 has 15 amino acids. The CDR3 nucleotides are TGTGCCAGCAGCTCCTCACTAGCGGGCCAAGAGACCCAGTACTTC. Translating it yields CASSSSLAGQETQYF.

The chain uses TRBV7-9 and TRBJ1-2; the match to TRBD1 covers 7 bases. CDR3 length: 15 amino acids. CDR1 is SEHNR and CDR2 is FQNEAQ in the germline V gene (reference sequence). Germline trimming cut 5 bases from V and 1 base from J; bases unmatched to any gene: 7. Here the CDR3 reads CASSPTQGVNYGYTF. In nucleotides, the CDR3 is TGTGCCAGCAGCCCTACCCAGGGGGTTAACTATGGCTACACCTTC.

This clone was seen a handful of times. V and J are TRBV9 and TRBJ2-7; TRBD2 agrees at 8 bases. CDR3 length: 14 residues. CDR1 and CDR2 (germline): SGDLS, YYNGEE. The V and J ends lost 3 bases and 6 bases, in that order; junction bases with no gene match: 8. The CDR3 DNA is TGTGCCAGCAGCGGCAGAGCGGGAGTAACCGAGCAGTACTTC. Translation: CASSGRAGVTEQYF.